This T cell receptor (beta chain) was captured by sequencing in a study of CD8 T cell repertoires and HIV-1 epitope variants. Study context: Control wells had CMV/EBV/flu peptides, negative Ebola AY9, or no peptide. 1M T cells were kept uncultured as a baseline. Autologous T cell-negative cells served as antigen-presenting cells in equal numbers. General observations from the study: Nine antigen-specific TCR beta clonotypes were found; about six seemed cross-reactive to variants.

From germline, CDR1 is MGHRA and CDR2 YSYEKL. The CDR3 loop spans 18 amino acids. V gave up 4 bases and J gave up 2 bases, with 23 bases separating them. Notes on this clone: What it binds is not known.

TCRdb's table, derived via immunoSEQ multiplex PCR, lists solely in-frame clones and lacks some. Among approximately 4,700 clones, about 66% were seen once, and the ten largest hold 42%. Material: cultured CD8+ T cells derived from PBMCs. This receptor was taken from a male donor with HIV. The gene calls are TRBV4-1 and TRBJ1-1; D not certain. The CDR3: CASSPDPRTPGLNTEAFF. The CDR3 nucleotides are TGCGCCAGCAGCCCCGACCCCAGGACTCCAGGCCTCAACACTGAAGCTTTCTTT.